This T cell receptor beta chain emerged from a study of blood T cell repertoires in COVID-19. Looking at the study overall: Sites across the United States, Italy and Spain contributed samples from acute and convalescent COVID-19. In each case, the material was cDNA or gDNA derived from T cells, B-cell-depleted T cells, or PBMCs.

In the original workflow: Amplification with reference gene primers provided the estimates of nucleated cell counts. Sequenced by immunoSEQ multiplex PCR; TCRdb stores in-frame clones only, minus some. That table gives V, J and clone size, and the DNA gave D and trimming. The sample lists some 250,000 clones, about 80% occurring once. Germline V gene lookup returns CDR1 SGHNT and CDR2 YYREEE (reference sequence). V lost 1 base and J lost 5; bases outside the gene matches: 9. CDR3 length equals 16 residues. This sequence was found in a man between 45 and 60 years old with active or convalescent COVID-19. V usage is TRBV5-4 and J usage is TRBJ2-7; 10 bases are a match to TRBD2. The specimen was peripheral blood. The CDR3 here is CASSLYSGGSLDEQYF. Written as DNA, the CDR3 is TGTGCCAGCAGCTTGTATAGCGGGGGGAGTCTGGACGAGCAGTACTTC.